This is a list of T cell receptor beta chains from one sample in a study of blood T cell repertoires in COVID-19. The data were produced by immunoSEQ multiplex PCR, yet TCRdb's version contains in-frame clones alone and is incomplete. The sample has 150,000 to 200,000 clones, around 80% seen once. Sequences were obtained from peripheral blood. The receptors stem from a woman older than 75 with acute or convalescent COVID-19. Each CDR3 is given with its conserved first and last residue.

TRBJ1-2,TRBV5-6,CASSLSGTGGDYGYTF
TRBJ2-2,TRBV18,CASSPRAGRTGELFF
TRBJ2-1,TRBV7-9,CASSLAGGAGNEQFF
TRBJ2-1,TRBV28,CASSFSASGSHEQFF
TRBJ2-5,TRBV6-1,CASSEGPSAGTQYF
TRBJ2-7,TRBV24-1,CATSDSSPGQGFYEQYF
TRBJ2-2,TRBV2,CATRDTGFLSGELFF
TRBJ2-3,TRBV30,CAWSDQGASTDTQYF
TRBJ2-7,TRBV30,CAWSGAGGLGYEQYF
TRBJ1-2,TRBV11-2,CASSLAGGSGYTF
TRBJ1-2,TRBV5-6,CASSSWAHYGYTF
TRBJ1-1,TRBV6-1,CASSEFSDSLNTEAFF
TRBJ2-3,TRBV5-1,CASSPQGNTQYF
TRBJ2-4,TRBV5-4,CASSLLEGYNIQYF
TRBJ2-5,TRBV5-1,CASSLVLGSGTQYF
TRBJ2-1,TRBV10-3,CAISSGNYNEQFF
TRBJ2-5,TRBV3-1/TRBV3-2,CASSQGAQSQETQYF
TRBJ1-5,TRBV18,CASSLNPRTGHQPQHF
TRBJ2-2,TRBV7-2,CASSFSTGELFF
TRBJ1-3,TRBV9,CASSVNWGGSGNTIYF
TRBJ2-3,TRBV7-9,CASSLRGISTDTQYF
TRBJ2-1,TRBV5-6,CASSAGLAGSYNEQFF
TRBJ1-4,TRBV6-1,CASSETVQVLGEKLFF
TRBJ2-1,TRBV19,CASKQVGQGYNEQFF
TRBJ1-6,TRBV5-1,CASRRTGGSYSPLHF
TRBJ2-7,TRBV6-6,CASSYKSPFLGGEQYF
TRBJ1-1,TRBV5-4,CASSFTQGSTEAFF
TRBJ1-3,TRBV18,CASSPSDSSGNTIYF
TRBJ2-7,TRBV5-5,CASSRDRGPSYEQYF
TRBJ2-7,TRBV28,CASSFPGYEQYF
TRBJ1-5,TRBV5-5,CASSPGANQPQHF
TRBJ1-1,TRBV21-1,CASSKGQGAGGYFF
TRBJ2-1,TRBV2,CASKYSLTANEQFF
TRBJ2-1,TRBV28,CASSSGTGLAAGNEQFF
TRBJ2-3,TRBV19,CASDGGGNTQYF
TRBJ2-1,TRBV29-1,CSAGGGSPPRNEQFF
TRBJ2-1,TRBV5-5,CASSLDRGTYNEQFF
TRBJ2-5,TRBV7-2,CASSLGTSGRLETQYF
TRBJ2-3,TRBV3-1/TRBV3-2,CASSQEGPGLAGLTQYF
TRBJ1-2,TRBV25-1,CASSDLSRGYGYTF
TRBJ1-1,TRBV15,CATSRRTGEYPQLLNTEAFF
TRBJ1-2,TRBV12-3/TRBV12-4,CASSLGRNYGYTF
TRBJ2-7,TRBV14,CASSPTHGGGEQYF
TRBJ2-7,TRBV10-3,CAISESKLGLAGSPVSTSTYF
TRBJ1-5,TRBV6-2/TRBV6-3,CASSLQGWGQPQHF
TRBJ2-2,TRBV5-8,CASSLQRLDGELFF
TRBJ2-2,TRBV7-2,CASSPDRRTNGELFF
TRBJ2-2,TRBV5-1,CASSLPGTSTTGELFF
TRBJ2-3,TRBV9,CASSVGASGTGGGTQYF
TRBJ2-7,TRBV6-1,CASSEAMAGKSF
TRBJ1-5,TRBV6-5,CASRRNRYQPQHF
TRBJ2-3,TRBV3-1/TRBV3-2,CASSQLQALPTDTQYF
TRBJ1-2,TRBV5-1,CASSLLEGADGYTF